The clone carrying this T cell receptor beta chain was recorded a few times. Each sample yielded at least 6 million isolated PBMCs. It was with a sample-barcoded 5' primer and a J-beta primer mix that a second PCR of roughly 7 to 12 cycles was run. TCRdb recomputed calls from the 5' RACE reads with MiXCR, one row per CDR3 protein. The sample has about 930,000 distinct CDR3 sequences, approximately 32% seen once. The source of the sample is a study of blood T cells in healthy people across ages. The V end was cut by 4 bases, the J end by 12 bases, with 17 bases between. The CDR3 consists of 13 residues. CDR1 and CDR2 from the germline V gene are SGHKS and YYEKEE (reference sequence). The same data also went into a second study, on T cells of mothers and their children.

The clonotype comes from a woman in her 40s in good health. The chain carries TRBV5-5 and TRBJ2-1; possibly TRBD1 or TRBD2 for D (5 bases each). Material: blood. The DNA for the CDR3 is TGTGCCAGCAGCACCCCAGGGACGGTTGGGCAGTTCTTC. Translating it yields CASSTPGTVGQFF.